This TCR beta chain was sequenced during a study of a mutant IDH1 vaccine in newly diagnosed glioma. The wider study: Vaccines began 4-6 weeks after radiotherapy alone, or with temozolomide cycles. Previous care, which was radiotherapy, temozolomide, or both, most often involved both. Study findings and constraints: Overall, around 94% of patients had vaccine-induced immune responses. Top peripheral T cell clonotype shifts appeared unrelated to pseudoprogression.

Worth noting for this clone: No antigen is known for it.

The CDR3 totals 15 residues. Trimming took 4 bases from V and 5 from J, leaving 14 bases between them. The germline CDR1 and CDR2 sequences are MNHEY and SMNVEV (reference sequence). The protocol was immunoSEQ multiplex PCR, while the TCRdb copy is restricted to in-frame clones and leaves out a portion. Among 40,000 to 65,000 clones listed, around 78% were seen once. Documented time point: week 5, during vaccination. The investigators gave 300 ug of mutant IDH1 20-mer peptide in each vaccine dose, together with topical imiquimod. The material sequenced was PBMCs, taken from a glioma patient whose treatment included an IDH1 peptide vaccine. The V and J genes are TRBV27 and TRBJ1-4; D is uncertain. The sequence was collected from a woman in her forties with glioma. The CDR3 sequence is CASSSPDAGNEKLFF. Written as DNA, the CDR3 is TGTGCCAGCAGTTCCCCGGACGCGGGGAATGAAAAACTGTTTTTT.